The clone carrying this T cell receptor beta chain was detected ten times or more. The antigen remains unidentified. The length of the CDR3 is 13 residues. V shed 1 base and J shed 5 bases, with 8 bases lying between them. Germline V gives CDR1 KGHSH, CDR2 LQKENI. This sample is drawn from a study of T cells in Graves' hyperthyroidism and ophthalmopathy. Subjects aged 18 to 65 presented with newly diagnosed hyperthyroidism of less than 2 months' duration. Extraction of PBMCs used roughly 9.6 ml of fresh peripheral blood. Researchers took RNA transcripts and amplified the TCR beta CDR3 regions from them. First-round RT-PCR targeting the TCR CDR3 was performed with the HTBI primer set. MiXCR, applied by TCRdb to the multiplex PCR reads, yields one record per CDR3 protein. The sample has a few hundred thousand distinct CDR3 sequences, approximately 15% seen once. Study outcomes and limitations: Peripheral blood also featured most of the thyroid clonotypes expanded above 0.001.

The sequencing input was blood. The sequence was obtained from a woman in her twenties or thirties with Graves' hyperthyroidism that later progressed to Graves' ophthalmopathy. The J gene is TRBJ2-5, the V gene TRBV18, with unresolved D. This CDR3 reads CASSPLVSETQYF. The CDR3 nucleotides are TGTGCCAGCTCACCACTGGTGTCGGAGACCCAGTACTTC.